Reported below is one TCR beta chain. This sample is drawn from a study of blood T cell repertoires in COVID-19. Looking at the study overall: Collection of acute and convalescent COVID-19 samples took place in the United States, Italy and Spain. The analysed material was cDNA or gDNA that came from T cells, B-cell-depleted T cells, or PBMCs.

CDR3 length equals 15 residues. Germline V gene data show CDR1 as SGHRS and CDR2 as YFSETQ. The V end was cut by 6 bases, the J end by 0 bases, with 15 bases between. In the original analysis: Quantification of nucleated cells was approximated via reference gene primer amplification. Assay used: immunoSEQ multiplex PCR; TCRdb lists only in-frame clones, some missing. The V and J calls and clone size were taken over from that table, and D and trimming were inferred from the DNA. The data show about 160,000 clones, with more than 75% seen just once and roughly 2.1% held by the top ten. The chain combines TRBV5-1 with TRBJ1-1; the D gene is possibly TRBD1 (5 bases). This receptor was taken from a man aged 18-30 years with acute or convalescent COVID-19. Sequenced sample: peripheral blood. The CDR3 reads CASNPRQGLNTEAFF. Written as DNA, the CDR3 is TGCGCCAGCAACCCGAGGCAGGGCTTGAACACTGAAGCTTTCTTT.